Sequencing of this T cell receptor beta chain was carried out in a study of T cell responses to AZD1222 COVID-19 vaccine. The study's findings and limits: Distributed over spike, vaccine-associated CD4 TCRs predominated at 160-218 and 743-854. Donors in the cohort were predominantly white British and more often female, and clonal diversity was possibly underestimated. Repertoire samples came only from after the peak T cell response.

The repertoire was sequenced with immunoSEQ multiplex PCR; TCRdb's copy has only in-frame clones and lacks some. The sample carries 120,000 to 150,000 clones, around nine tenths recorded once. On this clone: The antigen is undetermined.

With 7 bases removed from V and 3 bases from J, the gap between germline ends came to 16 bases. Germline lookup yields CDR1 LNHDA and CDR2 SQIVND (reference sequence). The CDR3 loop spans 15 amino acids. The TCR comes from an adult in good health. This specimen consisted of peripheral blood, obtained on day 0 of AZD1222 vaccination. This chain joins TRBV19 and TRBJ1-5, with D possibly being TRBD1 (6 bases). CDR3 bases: TGTGCCAGTAACCCACGACAGGCCTCCAATCAGCCCCAGCATTTT. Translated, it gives CASNPRQASNQPQHF.